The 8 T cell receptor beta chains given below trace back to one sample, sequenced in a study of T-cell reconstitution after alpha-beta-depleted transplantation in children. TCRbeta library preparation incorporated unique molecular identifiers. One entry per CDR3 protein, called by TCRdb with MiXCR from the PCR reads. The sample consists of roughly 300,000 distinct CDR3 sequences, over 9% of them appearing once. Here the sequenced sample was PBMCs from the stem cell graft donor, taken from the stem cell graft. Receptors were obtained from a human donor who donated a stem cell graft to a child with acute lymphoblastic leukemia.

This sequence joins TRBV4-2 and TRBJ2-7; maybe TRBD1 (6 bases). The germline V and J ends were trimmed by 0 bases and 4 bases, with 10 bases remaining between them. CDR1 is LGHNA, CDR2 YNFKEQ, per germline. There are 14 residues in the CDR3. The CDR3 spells CASSQESRGYEQYF. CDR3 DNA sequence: TGTGCCAGCAGCCAAGAAAGCAGGGGATACGAGCAGTACTTC.

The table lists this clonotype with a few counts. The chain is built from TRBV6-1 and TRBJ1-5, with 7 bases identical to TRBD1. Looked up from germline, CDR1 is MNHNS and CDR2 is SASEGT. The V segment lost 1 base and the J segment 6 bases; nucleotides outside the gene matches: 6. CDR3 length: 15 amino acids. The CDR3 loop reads CASSEGDSVRQPQHF. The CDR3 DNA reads TGTGCCAGCAGTGAAGGGGACAGCGTTCGTCAGCCCCAGCATTTT.

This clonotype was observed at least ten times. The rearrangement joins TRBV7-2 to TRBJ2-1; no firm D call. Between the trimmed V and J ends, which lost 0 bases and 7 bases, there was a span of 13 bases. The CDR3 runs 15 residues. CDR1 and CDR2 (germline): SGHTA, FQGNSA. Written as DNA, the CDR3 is TGTGCCAGCAGCTTAGCCGGCAGGTCACGGAATGAGCAGTTCTTC. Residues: CASSLAGRSRNEQFF.

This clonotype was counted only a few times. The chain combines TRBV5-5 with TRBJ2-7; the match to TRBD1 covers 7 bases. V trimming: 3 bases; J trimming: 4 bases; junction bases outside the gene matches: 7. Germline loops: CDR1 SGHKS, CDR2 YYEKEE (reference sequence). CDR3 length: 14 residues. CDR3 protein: CASSSTGDLYEQYF. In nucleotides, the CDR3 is TGTGCCAGCAGCTCAACAGGGGATTTATACGAGCAGTACTTC.

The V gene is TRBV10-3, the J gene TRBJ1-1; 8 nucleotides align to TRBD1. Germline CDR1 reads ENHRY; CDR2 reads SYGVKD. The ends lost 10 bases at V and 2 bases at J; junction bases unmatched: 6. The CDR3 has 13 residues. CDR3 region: CATAGTGNTEAFF. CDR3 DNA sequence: TGTGCCACCGCCGGGACAGGCAACACTGAAGCTTTCTTT.

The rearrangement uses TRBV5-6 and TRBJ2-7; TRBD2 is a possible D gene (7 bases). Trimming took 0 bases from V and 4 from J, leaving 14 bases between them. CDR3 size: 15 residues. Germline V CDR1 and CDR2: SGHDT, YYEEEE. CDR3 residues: CASSLERDNRYEQYF. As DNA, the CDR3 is TGTGCCAGCAGCTTGGAGCGGGACAACAGATACGAGCAGTACTTC.

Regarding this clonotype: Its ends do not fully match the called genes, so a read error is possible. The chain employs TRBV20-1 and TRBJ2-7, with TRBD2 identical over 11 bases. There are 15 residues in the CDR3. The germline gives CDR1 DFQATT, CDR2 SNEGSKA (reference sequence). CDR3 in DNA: TGCAGTGTTAGAGACGGGACTAGCGGCACCTACGAGCAGTACTTC. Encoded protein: CSVRDGTSGTYEQYF.

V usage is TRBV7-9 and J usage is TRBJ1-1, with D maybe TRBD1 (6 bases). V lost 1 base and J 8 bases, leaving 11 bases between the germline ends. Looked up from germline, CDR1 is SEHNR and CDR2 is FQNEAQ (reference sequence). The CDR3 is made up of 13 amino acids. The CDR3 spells CASSLDPGQEAFF. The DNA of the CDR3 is TGTGCCAGCAGCTTAGATCCGGGACAAGAAGCTTTCTTT.